A selection of T cell receptor beta chains follows, all from one sample in a study of chemoradiotherapy in HPV16-positive cancers. Profiled with immunoSEQ multiplex PCR; TCRdb holds only in-frame clones, not every one. Counted here are 7,000 to 9,500 clones, approximately 81% occurring once; the ten biggest clones make up more than 2.5%. This material consisted of tumor tissue, taken from a patient who underwent chemoradiotherapy. The receptors come from a human donor with HPV-associated anogenital cancer. CDR3s include the opening cysteine and the closing phenylalanine or tryptophan. Each record gives: CDR3 DNA, CDR3 protein, V gene, clone size, D gene, J gene. The D gene is left open where the match is weak. Clone size, where shown, is once, few, many, or a class for clones that have expanded.

CDR3nt: TGTGCTAGTGCCCTCGCCGGGGCCAACGTCCTGACTTTC; CDR3aa: CASALAGANVLTF; v_gene: TRBV12-5; abundance: -; d_gene: -; j_gene: TRBJ2-6
CDR3nt: TGTGCCAGTGGATCCCCGGGACTAGCGGGGATGAAGAACACCGGGGAGCTGTTTTTT; CDR3aa: CASGSPGLAGMKNTGELFF; v_gene: TRBV19; abundance: -; d_gene: TRBD2; j_gene: TRBJ2-2
CDR3nt: TGTGCCAGCAGTCCGTGGACAGGGACCTACGAGCAGTACTTC; CDR3aa: CASSPWTGTYEQYF; v_gene: TRBV28; abundance: -; d_gene: TRBD1; j_gene: TRBJ2-7
CDR3nt: TGTGCCAGCAGCTCGCAGGGTTTGGGCGAGCAGTACTTC; CDR3aa: CASSSQGLGEQYF; v_gene: TRBV7-9; abundance: medium-sized; d_gene: -; j_gene: TRBJ2-7
CDR3nt: TGTGCCAGCAGCTTAAGGGGATTCTCCTACAATGAGCAGTTCTTC; CDR3aa: CASSLRGFSYNEQFF; v_gene: TRBV11-3; abundance: few; d_gene: -; j_gene: TRBJ2-1
CDR3nt: TGTGCCAGCTCATCGGATGCTGGGGCGAGAGGCTATGGCTACACCTTC; CDR3aa: CASSSDAGARGYGYTF; v_gene: TRBV18; abundance: -; d_gene: -; j_gene: TRBJ1-2
CDR3nt: TGCGCCAGCAGTCAACCAGGGACAGGGATTAACACCGGGGAGCTGTTTTTT; CDR3aa: CASSQPGTGINTGELFF; v_gene: TRBV23-1; abundance: -; d_gene: TRBD1; j_gene: TRBJ2-2
CDR3nt: TGTGCCAGCAGCTACTCTGGGGCCAACGTCCTGACTTTC; CDR3aa: CASSYSGANVLTF; v_gene: TRBV7-6; abundance: once; d_gene: -; j_gene: TRBJ2-6
CDR3nt: TGTGCCAGCAGCTTGGTCAGGGGAAACACTGAAGCTTTCTTT; CDR3aa: CASSLVRGNTEAFF; v_gene: TRBV5-6; abundance: -; d_gene: -; j_gene: TRBJ1-1
CDR3nt: TGTGCCAGCAGCTTAGTCCGGGGACAGCCCCAGCATTTT; CDR3aa: CASSLVRGQPQHF; v_gene: TRBV7-9; abundance: -; d_gene: -; j_gene: TRBJ1-5
CDR3nt: TGTGCCAGTAGTCCTAGCGGGACCTCCTACGAGCAGTACTTC; CDR3aa: CASSPSGTSYEQYF; v_gene: TRBV19; abundance: -; d_gene: TRBD2; j_gene: TRBJ2-7
CDR3nt: TGTGCCAGCAGCTTGGGGTCTAGCGGGAGTGCAGATACGCAGTATTTT; CDR3aa: CASSLGSSGSADTQYF; v_gene: TRBV5-4; abundance: -; d_gene: TRBD2; j_gene: TRBJ2-3
CDR3nt: TGTGCCAGTAGCCAGACAGGGGGCAATCAGCCCCAGCATTTT; CDR3aa: CASSQTGGNQPQHF; v_gene: TRBV19; abundance: -; d_gene: TRBD1; j_gene: TRBJ1-5
CDR3nt: TGTGCCAGCTCACCAGAACAGGGGAACACTGAAGCTTTCTTT; CDR3aa: CASSPEQGNTEAFF; v_gene: TRBV18; abundance: -; d_gene: -; j_gene: TRBJ1-1
CDR3nt: TGTGCCAGCAGTGAGAGCATGTGGGGACCGACATTCTCTGGGGCCAACGTCCTGACTTTC; CDR3aa: CASSESMWGPTFSGANVLTF; v_gene: TRBV2; abundance: -; d_gene: -; j_gene: TRBJ2-6
CDR3nt: TGTGCCACCAGCAGAGATCCGGGAGGGAGAACCGGGGAGCTGTTTTTT; CDR3aa: CATSRDPGGRTGELFF; v_gene: TRBV15; abundance: -; d_gene: TRBD2; j_gene: TRBJ2-2
CDR3nt: TGTGCCAGCAGCTTAAGTACTTCACCCCTCCACTTT; CDR3aa: CASSLSTSPLHF; v_gene: TRBV7-9; abundance: -; d_gene: -; j_gene: TRBJ1-6
CDR3nt: TGTGCCTGGAGCCTCACAGGGCGAGGGACTGAAAAACTGTTTTTT; CDR3aa: CAWSLTGRGTEKLFF; v_gene: TRBV30; abundance: -; d_gene: -; j_gene: TRBJ1-4
CDR3nt: TGTGCCAGCAGCTTAAGGACTAGCGGATACACCGGGGAGCTGTTTTTT; CDR3aa: CASSLRTSGYTGELFF; v_gene: TRBV7-2; abundance: -; d_gene: TRBD2; j_gene: TRBJ2-2
CDR3nt: TGTGCCAGTAGTATATGGCCGGGGACTGAAGCTTTCTTT; CDR3aa: CASSIWPGTEAFF; v_gene: TRBV19; abundance: -; d_gene: -; j_gene: TRBJ1-1
CDR3nt: TGTGCCAGCAGCCCGCGGGGCGGGTCTAGGGTTGATACGCAGTATTTT; CDR3aa: CASSPRGGSRVDTQYF; v_gene: TRBV11-2; abundance: -; d_gene: -; j_gene: TRBJ2-3
CDR3nt: TGTGCCAGCAGTGAAGAGAGGGCCACCTCGTACGAGCAGTACTTC; CDR3aa: CASSEERATSYEQYF; v_gene: TRBV6-1; abundance: -; d_gene: -; j_gene: TRBJ2-7
CDR3nt: TGTGCCAGCAGCCCCTTGGGGCAGGGGGCTCCCACAGATACGCAGTATTTT; CDR3aa: CASSPLGQGAPTDTQYF; v_gene: TRBV7-3; abundance: -; d_gene: TRBD1; j_gene: TRBJ2-3
CDR3nt: TGTGCCAGCAGTGAACTCAGGGCGGCCTATGGCTACACCTTC; CDR3aa: CASSELRAAYGYTF; v_gene: TRBV2; abundance: -; d_gene: -; j_gene: TRBJ1-2
CDR3nt: TGTGCCAGCAGCGGGGCAGGGGGACCACCCCTCCACTTT; CDR3aa: CASSGAGGPPLHF; v_gene: TRBV5-5; abundance: -; d_gene: TRBD1; j_gene: TRBJ1-6
CDR3nt: TGCGCCAGCAGCTTGGCGGGCCGCTCCTCCTACGAGCAGTACTTC; CDR3aa: CASSLAGRSSYEQYF; v_gene: TRBV5-1; abundance: -; d_gene: -; j_gene: TRBJ2-7
CDR3nt: TGTGCCTCGGCAGGGGATGTAGATACGCAGTATTTT; CDR3aa: CASAGDVDTQYF; v_gene: TRBV30; abundance: -; d_gene: -; j_gene: TRBJ2-3
CDR3nt: TGTGCCTGGAGTGTAGGTCAGGGGAATTCACCCCTCCACTTT; CDR3aa: CAWSVGQGNSPLHF; v_gene: TRBV30; abundance: -; d_gene: -; j_gene: TRBJ1-6